This T cell receptor beta chain was recovered during a study of T cell responses to AZD1222 COVID-19 vaccine. Study-level findings and limits: The sample set comprised mostly white British donors with more females, and clonal diversity was possibly underestimated.

Between the trimmed V and J ends, which lost 0 bases and 4 bases, there was a span of 4 bases. This CDR3 is built from 14 residues. CDR1 and CDR2 from the germline V gene are SEHNR and FQNEAQ (reference sequence). The protocol was immunoSEQ multiplex PCR, while the TCRdb copy is restricted to in-frame clones and leaves out a portion. The table lists more than 95,000 clones, roughly 90% of them singletons. This clone showed up just once. Its target is not known. The clonotype originates from an adult in good health. The genes are TRBV7-9 and TRBJ1-6; D ambiguous. The sample consisted of peripheral blood, taken on day 0 of AZD1222 vaccination. This chain's CDR3 is CASSLAGYNSPLHF. The CDR3 coding sequence is TGTGCCAGCAGCTTAGCAGGGTATAATTCACCCCTCCACTTT.